Below, 2 T cell receptor beta chains from the same sample are listed, as sequenced in a study of Ad26.COV2.S vaccination and SARS-CoV-2 variants. Noted treatment: around 19 received Ad26.COV2.S at low or high dose, single or two shots; five or six received placebo; per-sample allocation not given. On day 63 after the first injection, vaccine and placebo recipients gave samples. The data were produced by immunoSEQ multiplex PCR, yet TCRdb's version contains in-frame clones alone and is incomplete. The sample records 350,000 to 450,000 clones, 70% to 90% being singletons. Sequences were derived from peripheral blood, sampled in a trial of Ad26.COV2.S vaccine versus placebo. The receptor set was obtained from a person aged 18-65 years who received the Ad26.COV2.S COVID-19 vaccine or a placebo.

The chain is built from TRBV7-9 and TRBJ2-7, with D hard to call. V lost 2 bases to trimming and J lost 0 bases, with 14 bases between them. Germline V gene data show CDR1 as SEHNR and CDR2 as FQNEAQ (reference sequence). This CDR3 has 16 residues. Here the CDR3 reads CASSLQGPRSSYEQYF. CDR3 coding DNA: TGTGCCAGCAGCTTACAAGGGCCAAGGAGCTCCTACGAGCAGTACTTC.

The chain carries TRBV19 and TRBJ1-3; unclear D gene. CDR1 and CDR2 from the germline V gene are LNHDA and SQIVND (reference sequence). V was trimmed by 6 bases and J by 4 bases, leaving 10 bases between them. The CDR3 loop spans 13 amino acids. CDR3 in amino acids: CASRPGAGNTIYF. CDR3 nucleotide sequence: TGTGCCAGTAGACCCGGAGCAGGAAACACCATATATTTT.